The clone carrying this T cell receptor beta chain came up many times. No antigen is known for it. V lost 5 bases, J lost 4 bases, and 9 bases lay in between. The CDR3 has 13 amino acids. Per the germline V gene, CDR1 is SGHTA and CDR2 is FQGNSA. The entry originates in a study of T cell repertoires in cytomegalovirus infection. Overall study context: Public TCR beta signatures indicated both CMV infection and matching HLA type.

One entry per CDR3 protein, called by TCRdb with MiXCR from the reads. The table has under 200,000 distinct CDR3 sequences, roughly 9.8% seen once. Study results and limitations: HLA-C-restricted CMV-specific TCR beta clonotypes prevailed in the ex vivo response. Individuals carrying CMV plus the relevant HLA were identified by cumulative frequency of public TCR beta families.

The clonotype was recovered from a human donor in good health (CMV status not recorded). Some clones in this sample may be carry-over from other donors' samples. Sequenced: PBMCs. The chain uses TRBV7-2 and TRBJ1-5; D is undetermined. The CDR3 region has the DNA TGTGCCAGCAGCCTACAGTGGAATCAGCCCCAGCATTTT. It is translated as CASSLQWNQPQHF.